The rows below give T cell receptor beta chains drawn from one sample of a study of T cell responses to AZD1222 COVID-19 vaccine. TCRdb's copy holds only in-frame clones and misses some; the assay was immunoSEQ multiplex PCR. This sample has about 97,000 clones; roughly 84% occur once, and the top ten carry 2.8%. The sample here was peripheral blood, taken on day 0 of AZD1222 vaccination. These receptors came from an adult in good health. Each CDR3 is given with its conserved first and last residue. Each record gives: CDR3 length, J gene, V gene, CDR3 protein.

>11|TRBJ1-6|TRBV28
CASQYNSPLHF
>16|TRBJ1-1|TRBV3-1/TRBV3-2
CASSQTGATRNTEAFF
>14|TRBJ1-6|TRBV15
CATTLDRRHSPLHF
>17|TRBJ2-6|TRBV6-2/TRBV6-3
CASSTQGARGGANVLTF
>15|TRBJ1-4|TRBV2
CASSDYIATNEKLFF
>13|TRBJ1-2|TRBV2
CARPGQGIYGYTF
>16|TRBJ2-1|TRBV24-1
CATSDPSGASYNEQFF
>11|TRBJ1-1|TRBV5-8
CASSLRTEAFF
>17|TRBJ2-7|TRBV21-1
CASSSPWGGPGGYEQYF
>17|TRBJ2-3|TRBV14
CASSQDRVSGYTDTQYF
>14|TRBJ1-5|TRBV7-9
CASSLNQGTQPQHF
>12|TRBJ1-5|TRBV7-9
CASSFGNQPQHF
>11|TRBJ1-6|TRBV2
CASSDSSPLHF
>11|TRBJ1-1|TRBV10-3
CASRDNTEAFF
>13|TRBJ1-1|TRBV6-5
CASSYWAGTEAFF
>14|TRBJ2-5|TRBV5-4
CASSVGQGGKTQYF
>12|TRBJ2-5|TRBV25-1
CASSEQQETQYF
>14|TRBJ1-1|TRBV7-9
CASSFAIKNTEAFF
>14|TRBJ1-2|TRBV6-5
CASSYSGGVDGYTF
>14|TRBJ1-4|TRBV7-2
CASMEGPTNEKLFF
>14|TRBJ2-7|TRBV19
CASSTRTFSYEQYF
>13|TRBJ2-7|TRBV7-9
CASSLGGSHEQYF
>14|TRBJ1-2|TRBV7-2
CASSFVQPPGLYTF
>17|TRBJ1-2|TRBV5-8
CASSLVVAVRANYGYTF
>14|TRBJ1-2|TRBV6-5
CASSQDRSNYGYTF
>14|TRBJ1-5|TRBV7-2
CASSMYLSNQPQHF
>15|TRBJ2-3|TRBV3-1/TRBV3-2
CASSPGQGRVDTQYF
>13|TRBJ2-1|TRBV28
CASSRAPYNEQFF
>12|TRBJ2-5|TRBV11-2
CASSPLVETQYF
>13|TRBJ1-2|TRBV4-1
CASSQGRGNGYTF
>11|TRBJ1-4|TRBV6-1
CASSEGIRLFF
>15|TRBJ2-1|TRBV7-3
CASSPRTSGGNEQFF
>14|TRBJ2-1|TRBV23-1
CASSRGGKFNEQFF
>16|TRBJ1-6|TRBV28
CASSSQGARVDSPLHF
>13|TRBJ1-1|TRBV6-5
CASSFSGGKNAFF
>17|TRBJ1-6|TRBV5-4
CASSTDPGQGANSPLHF
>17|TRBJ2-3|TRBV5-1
CASSPSGQGLSTDTQYF
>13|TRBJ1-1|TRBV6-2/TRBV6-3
CASSPPQNTEAFF
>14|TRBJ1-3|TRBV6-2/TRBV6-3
CASSYSGSGNTIYF